These 16 T cell receptor beta chains share one sample of origin, sequenced in a study of T cells in localized non-small cell lung cancer. Here immunoSEQ multiplex PCR was the method, and the copy in TCRdb shows in-frame clones only, minus some. The profile shows under 2,500 clones, 30% to 45% of them singletons. The specimen was normal lung tissue next to the tumor, collected before any cancer treatment. The receptors stem from a female donor at least 60 years old with stage I squamous cell lung carcinoma.

By sample fraction, this clone is large. The chain recombines TRBV28 with TRBJ2-7, with a possible D match to TRBD1 (6 bases). CDR3 length equals 13 residues. Germline values: CDR1 MDHEN, CDR2 SYDVKM. V lost 3 bases, J lost 2 bases, and 8 bases lay in between. CDR3 sequence reads: CASSLTGPYEQYF. The CDR3 bases are TGTGCCAGCAGTTTGACAGGTCCCTACGAGCAGTACTTC.

This clone has just a few counts. The chain recombines TRBV6-8 with TRBJ1-2, with D uncertain. The germline V gene encodes CDR1 MNHGY and CDR2 SAAAGT. V lost 6 bases and J 4 bases, leaving 9 bases between the germline ends. The CDR3 is 12 residues long. CDR3 residues: CASRDRVYGYTF. The CDR3 DNA is TGTGCCAGCAGGGATCGGGTCTATGGCTACACCTTC.

The chain carries TRBV15 and TRBJ1-3; D gene ambiguous. V was shortened by 0 bases and J by 3 bases, with 6 bases between the two germline ends. Germline V CDR1 and CDR2: LNHNV, YYDKDF (reference sequence). This CDR3 contains 14 residues. CDR3 coding DNA: TGTGCCACCAGCAGAGAAGGGTTTGGAAACACCATATATTTT. Translation: CATSREGFGNTIYF.

This clone was seen a few times. The chain carries TRBV9 and TRBJ2-7; TRBD2 matches 8 bases. Germline-derived CDR1 and CDR2 are SGDLS and YYNGEE. J was trimmed by 3 bases and V by 0 bases; bases with no gene match: 5. CDR3 length equals 15 residues. CDR3 in amino acids: CASSVAAGGGYEQYF. The CDR3, as DNA: TGTGCCAGCAGCGTAGCGGCGGGGGGCGGCTACGAGCAGTACTTC. The full variable domain, its missing parts supplied by reference TRBV9 and TRBJ2-7, is DSGVTQTPKHLITATGQRVTLRCSPRSGDLSVYWYQQSLDQGLQFLIQYYNGEERAKGNILERFSAQQFPDLHSELNLSSLELGDSALYFCASSVAAGGGYEQYFGPGTRLTVT.

This clone is deemed medium-sized (0.01 to 0.1%). The chain is built from TRBV11-3 and TRBJ1-2, with 7 bases that match TRBD1. The ends lost 4 bases at V and 8 bases at J; junction bases unmatched: 10. CDR3 size: 14 residues. Germline V gene lookup returns CDR1 SGHNT and CDR2 YENEEA. The CDR3 sequence is CASSSGTASRGYTF. The CDR3 region has the DNA TGTGCCAGCAGCTCCGGGACAGCAAGCCGCGGCTACACCTTC.

V is TRBV6-8 and J is TRBJ2-5; 8 nucleotides match TRBD2. CDR3 length: 15 residues. CDR1 and CDR2 (germline): MNHGY, SAAAGT. Trimming at V came to 0 bases and at J to 5 bases, leaving 5 bases not matched to a gene. Here the CDR3 DNA reads TGTGCCAGCAGTTACTCCCCGGGGGGGGGCGAGACCCAGTACTTC. It codes for CASSYSPGGGETQYF.

This clone was recorded once. The CDR3 here is CASRYRENSNQPQHF. CDR3 bases: TGTGCCAGCAGATACAGGGAAAATAGCAATCAGCCCCAGCATTTT. V gene TRBV19 combines with J gene TRBJ1-5; perhaps TRBD1 as D (6 bases). There are 15 residues in the CDR3. Trimming pared 9 bases from V and 0 bases from J, leaving 15 bases between. Germline-derived CDR1 and CDR2 are LNHDA and SQIVND (reference sequence).

The chain carries TRBV19 and TRBJ2-5; D remains unclear. V was trimmed by 4 bases and J by 5 bases, leaving 20 bases between them. The CDR3 contains 16 residues. The germline gives CDR1 LNHDA, CDR2 SQIVND (reference sequence). In DNA form, the CDR3 reads TGTGCCAGTAGTAGAGAAATGTGGACCCAGAGGGAGACCCAGTACTTC. Protein: CASSREMWTQRETQYF.

The CDR3 sequence: CAWSGTDYNEQFF. The CDR3 DNA reads as TGTGCCTGGAGTGGGACTGACTACAATGAGCAGTTCTTC. The chain has TRBV30 and TRBJ2-1; TRBD2 might be the D (5 bases). This CDR3 has 13 residues. The germline CDR1 and CDR2 sequences are GTSNPN and SVGIG (reference sequence). V lost 1 base and J lost 3, with 7 bases in between. The entire variable domain, with the rest obtained from reference TRBV30 and TRBJ2-1, is as follows: SQTIHQWPATLVQPVGSPLSLECTVEGTSNPNLYWYRQAAGRGLQLLFYSVGIGQISSEVPQNLSASRPQDRQFILSSKKLLLSDSGFYLCAWSGTDYNEQFFGPGTRLTVL.

The chain links TRBV11-3 to TRBJ1-4; the D is unclear. Germline CDR1 SGHNT, CDR2 YENEEA. V dropped 5 bases and J dropped 4 bases, with 11 bases sitting between them. This CDR3 has 14 amino acids. This chain's CDR3 is CASSRRADNEKLFF. The CDR3 nucleotides are TGTGCCAGCAGCCGCCGGGCCGATAATGAAAAACTGTTTTTT.

Relative to its sample, this clone is large. This chain links TRBV9 with TRBJ2-3; D possibly matches TRBD1 or TRBD2 (5 bases each). Germline V gene sequence: CDR1 SGDLS, CDR2 YYNGEE. Trimming pared 2 bases from V and 1 base from J, leaving 14 bases between. The CDR3 length is 16 residues. CDR3 DNA: TGTGCCAGCAGCGTGGGGCTGGGAGTTGGCACAGATACGCAGTATTTT. It encodes CASSVGLGVGTDTQYF.

The chain joins TRBV29-1 to TRBJ2-3, with TRBD2 matching over 12 bases. Trimming at V came to 6 bases and at J to 0 bases, leaving 1 base not matched to a gene. The CDR3 length is 14 residues. The germline gives CDR1 SQVTM, CDR2 ANQGSEA. This chain's CDR3 is CSVGTSGSTDTQYF. Written as DNA, the CDR3 is TGCAGCGTCGGGACTAGCGGGAGCACAGATACGCAGTATTTT.

The rearrangement joins TRBV12-2 to TRBJ2-1. TRBV12-2 is reported as a pseudogene. The CDR3 extends over 15 amino acids. Here the CDR3 DNA reads TGTGCCATCCTCATCCACGGGCAAGTCAACAATGAGCAGTTCTTC. This translates into CAILIHGQVNNEQFF.

The chain combines TRBV29-1 with TRBJ2-1; 8 positions match TRBD2. The CDR3 spans 16 residues. CDR1 and CDR2 (germline): SQVTM, ANQGSEA. The trim removed 2 bases at V and 7 bases at J, leaving 13 bases unmatched. The CDR3 sequence: CSVESSGAKVGNEQFF. Written as DNA, the CDR3 is TGCAGCGTTGAAAGTAGCGGGGCTAAGGTGGGGAATGAGCAGTTCTTC.

This clone is labeled medium-sized. The gene calls are TRBV9 and TRBJ2-7, with D tentatively TRBD2 (5 bases). V shed 5 bases and J shed 4 bases, with 13 bases lying between them. The length of the CDR3 is 13 residues. Germline V gene lookup returns CDR1 SGDLS and CDR2 YYNGEE. The CDR3 region is CASRHFSGYEQYF. The CDR3 DNA is TGTGCCAGCAGACATTTCTCGGGATACGAGCAGTACTTC.

The CDR3 loop reads CAWSAGGKGQPQHF. Here the CDR3 DNA reads TGTGCCTGGAGTGCCGGAGGGAAGGGGCAGCCCCAGCATTTT. The chain links TRBV30 to TRBJ1-5, with D maybe TRBD1 (5 bases). The CDR3 is 14 amino acids. Per germline, CDR1 GTSNPN and CDR2 SVGIG (reference sequence). Trimming pared 1 base from V and 7 bases from J, leaving 14 bases between.